The T cell receptor (beta chain) under discussion was sequenced for a study of blood T cell repertoires in COVID-19. About the study: The origin of the acute and convalescent COVID-19 samples was the United States, Italy and Spain. T cells, B-cell-depleted T cells, or PBMCs supplied cDNA or gDNA.

Study processing details: Nucleated cell number was recorded as an estimate derived from reference gene primer amplification. Profiling relied on immunoSEQ multiplex PCR, and the TCRdb table lists in-frame clones only, not all of them. V and J calls and clone size are those listed in that table; D and trimming were worked out from the DNA. The sample has a few hundred thousand clones, about 83% seen once; the top ten hold 0.95% to 1.5%. The CDR3 is 14 residues long. Trimming took 2 bases from V and 5 from J, leaving 7 bases between them. Germline V gene lookup returns CDR1 ENHRY and CDR2 SYGVKD. The table lists this clone with a few counts.

Sequences were obtained from peripheral blood. This receptor was obtained from a woman aged 45-59 years with acute or convalescent COVID-19. J is TRBJ1-6 and V is TRBV10-3, with D possibly matching TRBD1 (5 bases). For the CDR3, the DNA is TGTGCCATCAGTGAGGGACATAATAATTCACCCCTCCACTTT. Translation: CAISEGHNNSPLHF.